The subject of this entry is one TCR beta chain. Antigen: not known. Without the conserved terminal phenylalanine or tryptophan, this CDR3 likely stems from a read error. The DNA is omitted, as the CDR3 cannot be located on it reliably, and the CDR3 follows TCRdb's listing. 8 amino acids form the CDR3, both terminal residues included. Germline CDR1 is SQVTM and CDR2 is ANQGSEA. CDR3 regions of TCR beta were amplified from RNA transcripts. Scientists carried out first-round RT-PCR using HTBI primers and then a second-round multiplex PCR. TCRdb itself ran the multiplex PCR reads through MiXCR, one entry per CDR3 protein. The data hold about 700,000 distinct CDR3 sequences, with approximately 40% observed a single time. The sample is drawn from a study of Graves' ophthalmopathy and Graves' hyperthyroidism. Study-level results: The model's prediction of ophthalmopathy progression had 70.59% sensitivity and around 72% specificity.

The TCR sequence derives from an adult man with Graves' ophthalmopathy. Sequencing was performed on peripheral blood. The chain joins TRBV29-1 to TRBJ1-4. The CDR3 protein is CSVGERSI.